The rows below give T cell receptor beta chains drawn from one sample of a study of blood T cells in healthy people across ages. TCRdb used MiXCR to reprocess the 5' RACE reads, holding one entry per CDR3 protein. The sample contains 650,000 to 1,000,000 distinct CDR3 sequences, 35% to 40% of which appear only once. Sequencing was done on a sample of blood. These receptors all stem from a young man in good health. CDR3s leave out the opening cysteine and the closing phenylalanine or tryptophan.

v_gene	j_gene	CDR3aa
TRBV12-3/TRBV12-4	TRBJ2-7	ASRPMKYDHSALTYEQY
TRBV7-7	TRBJ2-1	ASSLSGGAFEQF
TRBV7-9	TRBJ2-1	ASSPKPSGSYNEQF
TRBV25-1	TRBJ1-4	ASTPVGGGEKLF
TRBV5-1	TRBJ1-2	ASSVNTGQGYGYT
TRBV12-3/TRBV12-4	TRBJ1-5	ASSAAGTGFNSGNQPQH
TRBV20-1	TRBJ2-3	SAPSHVTDTDTQY
TRBV3-1	TRBJ1-5	ASSQARGGNQPQH
TRBV7-2	TRBJ1-1	ASSLDSSNTEVF
TRBV2	TRBJ2-3	ASSEGLAAVDTQY
TRBV30	TRBJ2-7	AWKSGVYVQY
TRBV4-1	TRBJ2-3	ASSHLVEARGTDTQY
TRBV6-1	TRBJ2-1	ASRAGHSYNEQF
TRBV20-1	TRBJ1-1	SASLSSLGGGNTEAF
TRBV11-2	TRBJ2-1	ASSRVGRSNEQF
TRBV2	TRBJ2-1	ASIPTGERFDEQF
TRBV7-9	TRBJ2-3	ASSLVPSGSSDTQY
TRBV9	TRBJ2-7	ASSVAPSRDRGLLEQY
TRBV5-1	TRBJ2-3	ASSKQGSDTQY
TRBV28	TRBJ1-5	ASSFRQLNQPQH
TRBV25-1	TRBJ1-5	TSSESRARQPQH
TRBV20-1	TRBJ1-5	SAQQDHNQPQH
TRBV20-1	TRBJ1-4	SASSEGQGNEKLF
TRBV5-1	TRBJ1-3	ASSLKRGAAGNTIY
TRBV7-2	TRBJ2-1	ASSFGGGSRKEQF
TRBV30	TRBJ2-7	AWSVEEGASPYEQY
TRBV25-1	TRBJ1-5	ASSEFRSNQPQH
TRBV12-3/TRBV12-4	TRBJ2-3	ASGGLAGGRTDTQY
TRBV7-9	TRBJ2-7	ASSPRRGHEQY
TRBV29-1	TRBJ2-1	SVRKKTGGKTYNEQF
TRBV7-2	TRBJ1-5	ASSKSFQPQH
TRBV9	TRBJ1-2	ASSLTGTSGGANYGYT
TRBV10-3	TRBJ2-7	AISEGQGLYEQY